What follows are 24 T cell receptor beta chains derived from one specimen sequenced in a study of shared clonotypes between healthy human individuals. Sequencing was performed with immunoSEQ multiplex PCR; in TCRdb, only in-frame clones are kept and a portion is missing. The sample includes some 2,000,000 clones, roughly 95% of them seen just once. Sequencing was done on a sample of naive CD4+ T cells sorted from blood. Subset denoted: CD45RA+ positively selected. Every receptor here comes from a man younger than 30 in good health.

This sequence joins TRBV5-5 and TRBJ2-5, with no clear D. Germline lookup yields CDR1 SGHKS and CDR2 YYEKEE (reference sequence). V was pared by 4 bases and J by 4 bases, with 14 bases between. There are 14 residues in the CDR3. CDR3 bases: TGTGCCAGCAGCCATCAAGGCCTCACAGAGACCCAGTACTTC. Translated: CASSHQGLTETQYF.

V and J are TRBV29-1 and TRBJ2-7; D may be TRBD2 (5 bases). Germline assignment: CDR1 SQVTM and CDR2 ANQGSEA. Between the trimmed V and J ends, which lost 7 bases and 1 base, there was a span of 14 bases. The CDR3 is 13 amino acids. The CDR3 sequence is CSAGEGASYEQYF. The CDR3 coding sequence is TGCAGCGCAGGAGAGGGTGCTTCCTACGAGCAGTACTTC.

The chain is built from TRBV4-1 and TRBJ2-7; 11 positions match TRBD2. V lost 6 bases, J lost 0 bases, and 4 bases stayed unmatched. The CDR3 spans 15 residues. The V gene's germline CDR1 is MGHRA and CDR2 YSYEKL. Written as DNA, the CDR3 is TGCGCCAGCAGGACTAGCGGGGAGAGCTCCTACGAGCAGTACTTC. Residues: CASRTSGESSYEQYF.

This chain uses TRBV7-9 with TRBJ2-2, with TRBD2 matching over 7 bases. V shed 5 bases and J 9 bases; nucleotides not matched to a gene: 15. The CDR3 length is 16 residues. CDR1 is SEHNR and CDR2 is FQNEAQ in the germline V gene (reference sequence). The CDR3 DNA reads TGTGCCAGCAGCCCAGACACAGTGGGGGGGACCAGGGAGCTGTTTTTT. Translation: CASSPDTVGGTRELFF.

The chain couples TRBV7-8 to TRBJ2-5, with 8 bases lining up with TRBD1. The CDR3 is 13 amino acids. Per germline, CDR1 SGHVS and CDR2 FQNEAQ. The J segment lost 5 bases and the V segment lost 6 bases, leaving 5 bases of the junction unmatched. The CDR3 protein is CASSMDREETQYF. The CDR3 DNA follows: TGTGCCAGCAGTATGGACAGGGAGGAGACCCAGTACTTC. The full variable domain, completed using reference TRBV7-8 and TRBJ2-5, is GAGVSQSPRYKVAKRGQDVALRCDPISGHVSLFWYQQALGQGPEFLTYFQNEAQLDKSGLPSDRFFAERPEGSVSTLKIQRTQQEDSAVYLCASSMDREETQYFGPGTRLLVL.

The genes are TRBV6-6 and TRBJ1-2; 7 bases line up with TRBD1. Germline V gene data show CDR1 as MNHNY and CDR2 as SVGAGI (reference sequence). The CDR3 spans 14 residues. V shed 4 bases and J 6 bases; nucleotides not matched to a gene: 8. The chain's CDR3 is CASSFPLTGNGYTF. The CDR3 coding sequence is TGTGCCAGCAGTTTTCCCCTGACAGGGAATGGCTACACCTTC.

The genes are TRBV28 and TRBJ2-7; 9 bases line up with TRBD2. The V gene's germline CDR1 is MDHEN and CDR2 SYDVKM. The junction had 11 bases not matched to a gene; V was cut back by 5 bases and J by 3 bases. The CDR3 is 16 amino acids. Here the CDR3 reads CASSRPIAGANYEQYF. As DNA, the CDR3 is TGTGCCAGCAGTCGACCCATAGCGGGAGCGAACTACGAGCAGTACTTC.

The rearrangement joins TRBV6-1 to TRBJ1-5; D gene ambiguous. The CDR3 is made up of 16 amino acids. Trimming removed 0 bases from V and 4 bases from J, with 13 bases in between. Per germline, CDR1 MNHNS and CDR2 SASEGT. This CDR3 is CASSEARRAANQPQHF. The DNA for the CDR3 is TGTGCCAGCAGTGAAGCGCGTAGGGCAGCTAATCAGCCCCAGCATTTT.

The chain couples TRBV6-5 to TRBJ1-3; unclear D gene. This CDR3 spans 15 amino acids. Trimming took 4 bases from V and 1 from J, leaving 11 bases between them. Germline CDR1 and CDR2: MNHEY and SVGAGI. The CDR3 here is CASSSQTRSGNTIYF. Here the CDR3 DNA reads TGTGCCAGCAGTTCCCAAACCAGGTCTGGAAACACCATATATTTT.

The CDR3 is CAWGAPDRGRYEQYF. For the CDR3, the DNA is TGTGCCTGGGGGGCCCCAGACAGGGGGCGATACGAGCAGTACTTC. The rearrangement joins TRBV30 to TRBJ2-7; TRBD1 aligns across 10 bases. Germline loops: CDR1 GTSNPN, CDR2 SVGIG (reference sequence). The CDR3 covers 15 residues. Germline trimming cut 5 bases from V and 4 bases from J; bases unmatched to any gene: 11.

The chain has TRBV4-2 and TRBJ1-2; no definite D call. Germline CDR1 and CDR2: LGHNA and YNFKEQ. With 0 bases removed from V and 4 bases from J, the gap between germline ends came to 18 bases. This CDR3 is built from 17 residues. The CDR3 region is CASSQDPDHDVGYGYTF. The CDR3 DNA reads TGTGCCAGCAGCCAAGATCCCGATCATGACGTGGGCTATGGCTACACCTTC.

The V and J genes are TRBV5-1 and TRBJ2-5; D may be TRBD1 (6 bases). CDR1 is SGHRS, CDR2 YFSETQ, per germline. CDR3 length: 13 residues. With 3 bases removed from V and 4 bases from J, the gap between germline ends came to 10 bases. In DNA, the CDR3 is TGCGCCAGCAGCTCACAGGGTATAGAGACCCAGTACTTC. Amino acids: CASSSQGIETQYF.

CDR3 coding DNA: TGTGCCAGCTCACTTCTGGTTAATGAAAAACTGTTTTTT. It encodes CASSLLVNEKLFF. The chain links TRBV18 to TRBJ1-4; D is unclear. The CDR3 has 13 amino acids. Looked up from germline, CDR1 is KGHSH and CDR2 is LQKENI. Trimming removed 4 bases from V and 4 bases from J, with 7 bases in between.

The chain employs TRBV10-2 and TRBJ1-4; a possible D gene is TRBD1 (6 bases). Per germline, CDR1 WSHSY and CDR2 SAAADI. Trimming left V 3 bases short and J 5 bases short, with 13 bases between. The CDR3 covers 15 residues. CDR3 nucleotides: TGCGCCAGCAGTGAAGTGGCAGGGGTAAATGAAAAACTGTTTTTT. Protein sequence: CASSEVAGVNEKLFF.

The chain is built from TRBV9 and TRBJ2-7; no firm D call. This CDR3 comprises 15 residues. V lost 2 bases and J 3 bases, leaving 15 bases between the germline ends. Germline V CDR1 and CDR2: SGDLS, YYNGEE. CDR3 nucleotide sequence: TGTGCCAGCAGCGTGGCCCTCGATAGGGTCTACGAGCAGTACTTC. Translating it yields CASSVALDRVYEQYF.

Of note for this clone: Other DNA sequences in the same sample also yield this CDR3. The rearrangement uses TRBV30 and TRBJ1-2; D is unresolved. The CDR3 has 11 residues. The germline CDR1 and CDR2 sequences are GTSNPN and SVGIG (reference sequence). V was shortened by 0 bases and J by 4 bases, with 3 bases between the two germline ends. In DNA, the CDR3 is TGTGCCTGGAGTGTTGGCTATGGCTACACCTTC. Protein sequence: CAWSVGYGYTF.

The chain recombines TRBV10-3 with TRBJ2-1; 10 nucleotides agree with TRBD2. This CDR3 has 13 amino acids. CDR1 ENHRY and CDR2 SYGVKD come from the germline V gene. The trim removed 7 bases at V and 9 bases at J, leaving 6 bases unmatched. The CDR3 region has the DNA TGTGCCATCAACCTAGCGGGGGTGAGTGAGCAGTTCTTC. The encoded protein is CAINLAGVSEQFF.

This chain joins TRBV19 and TRBJ2-2; D unresolved. Germline CDR1 LNHDA, CDR2 SQIVND (reference sequence). V gave up 6 bases and J gave up 1 base, with 15 bases separating them. The CDR3 has 16 amino acids. The CDR3 DNA is TGTGCCAGTAGGGACCTCGAGCATGGGAACACCGGGGAGCTGTTTTTT. Protein: CASRDLEHGNTGELFF.

The rearrangement uses TRBV6-1 and TRBJ2-5, with D possibly being TRBD1 (6 bases). V was pared by 7 bases and J by 4 bases, with 19 bases between. Germline V gives CDR1 MNHNS, CDR2 SASEGT. This CDR3 contains 15 residues. The CDR3 DNA follows: TGTGCCAGCAAACCTCTGACAGGTCTGGGAGAGACCCAGTACTTC. It yields the protein CASKPLTGLGETQYF.

To note about this clone: The same CDR3 can be traced to other DNA sequences in this sample. The rearrangement links TRBV4-1 to TRBJ1-5; TRBD1 agrees at 7 bases. CDR3 length: 16 amino acids. Trimming cost V 0 bases and J 2 bases; bases outside gene matches: 4. Per germline, CDR1 MGHRA and CDR2 YSYEKL. Here the CDR3 reads CASSQDRGGGNQPQHF. DNA of the CDR3: TGCGCCAGCAGCCAAGACCGAGGGGGCGGCAATCAGCCCCAGCATTTT.

This sequence joins TRBV6-1 and TRBJ2-6; D is ambiguous. Trimming removed 2 bases at V and 0 bases at J, with 11 bases between. In germline, CDR1 is MNHNS, CDR2 SASEGT. This CDR3 is built from 17 residues. The CDR3, as DNA: TGTGCCAGCAGTGAACTGGCCATCAACTCTGGGGCCAACGTCCTGACTTTC. Amino acid sequence: CASSELAINSGANVLTF.

The rearrangement links TRBV11-2 to TRBJ2-3, with no clear D. The germline gives CDR1 SGHAT, CDR2 FQNNGV. This CDR3 is 13 amino acids long. V was trimmed by 5 bases and J by 6 bases, leaving 12 bases between them. The CDR3 here is CASSPAMWDTQYF. CDR3 coding DNA: TGTGCCAGCAGCCCAGCCATGTGGGATACGCAGTATTTT.

The chain combines TRBV5-1 with TRBJ2-7, with TRBD1 identical over 8 bases. This CDR3 comprises 15 residues. The germline CDR1 and CDR2 sequences are SGHRS and YFSETQ. Losses at the gene ends were 1 base for V and 3 bases for J; bases not matched to a gene: 6. The CDR3 sequence: CASSLYLGQGYEQYF. CDR3 bases: TGCGCCAGCAGCTTGTACTTAGGACAGGGCTACGAGCAGTACTTC.

The rearrangement joins TRBV5-4 to TRBJ1-2; 8 bases are a match to TRBD1. This CDR3 contains 15 residues. The junction had 10 bases not matched to a gene; V was cut back by 7 bases and J by 2 bases. Germline V CDR1 and CDR2: SGHNT, YYREEE (reference sequence). The CDR3 is CASGNTGQGNYGYTF. The DNA of the CDR3 is TGTGCCAGCGGCAATACCGGACAGGGCAACTATGGCTACACCTTC.